One and the same sample provided the 23 T cell receptor beta chains below, sequenced in a study of T cells in women clearing cervical HPV infection. Profiling relied on immunoSEQ multiplex PCR, and the TCRdb table lists in-frame clones only, not all of them. The specimen's table records 25,000 to 35,000 clones. What was sequenced was blood buffy coat. These receptors originate from a woman between 18 and 70 years old with a cervical HPV16 infection that either progressed to CIN3+ or cleared (not recorded which).

For this clone: The read falls 3 residues short of the CDR3 end, and the missing part is taken from the germline J gene. V and J are TRBV6-1 and TRBJ2-3; tentatively, D is TRBD2 (7 bases). CDR3 length equals 16 residues. V was pared by 2 bases and J by 2 bases, with 14 bases between. Germline V gene sequence: CDR1 MNHNS, CDR2 SASEGT. The CDR3 DNA, read in part, is TGTGCCAGCAGTGAAAGGGCGGGGGCCTACACAGATACG. Amino acids: CASSERAGAYTDT. In full, the CDR3 is CASSERAGAYTDTQYF.

CDR3 bases read: TGTGCCAGTAGTCCACAGGGTCGCCTTGATACTGAA. Its protein is CASSPQGRLDTE. The full CDR3 reads CASSPQGRLDTEAFF. The V gene is TRBV19, the J gene TRBJ1-1; D may be TRBD1 (6 bases). Read data end 3 residues before the CDR3 end; the end is taken from the germline J gene. The V end was cut by 5 bases, the J end by 5 bases, with 18 bases between. Germline CDR1 and CDR2: LNHDA and SQIVND (reference sequence). The CDR3 is made up of 15 amino acids.

About this clone: The read terminates 3 residues before the CDR3 end, so the remaining end is supplied by the germline J gene. The V and J genes are TRBV28 and TRBJ2-3; weak D call: TRBD1 (7 bases). The CDR3 consists of 14 residues. The V gene's germline CDR1 is MDHEN and CDR2 SYDVKM. Trimming cost V 7 bases and J 5 bases, with 16 bases left between them. The CDR3 bases that were read are TGTGCCAGCATACTCTCAGGGGGAGGAGATACG. Translating gives CASILSGGGDT. The complete CDR3 reads CASILSGGGDTQYF. The whole variable domain, remainder taken from reference TRBV28 and TRBJ2-3, is DVKVTQSSRYLVKRTGEKVFLECVQDMDHENMFWYRQDPGLGLRLIYFSYDVKMKEKGDIPEGYSVSREKKERFSLILESASTNQTSMYLCASILSGGGDTQYFGPGTRLTVL.

Points on this clone: The read falls 3 residues short of the CDR3 end, and the missing part is taken from the germline J gene. The chain uses TRBV27 and TRBJ2-5; 8 nucleotides line up with TRBD2. Looked up from germline, CDR1 is MNHEY and CDR2 is SMNVEV (reference sequence). This CDR3 contains 17 residues. V was clipped by 6 bases and J by 5 bases; unmatched bases: 17. CDR3 region: CASRPGLAYTNTETQYF. The sequenced part of the CDR3 DNA is TGTGCCAGCAGACCTGGACTAGCTTATACGAATACGGAGACC.

Turning to this clone: The read halts 3 residues ahead of the CDR3 end, with the missing end drawn from the germline J gene. The J gene is TRBJ1-2, the V gene TRBV5-6, with 8 bases lining up with TRBD1. The CDR3 has 15 amino acids. The V and J ends lost 4 bases and 0 bases, in that order; junction bases with no gene match: 5. Germline CDR1 and CDR2: SGHDT and YYEEEE. CDR3 residues: CASSTTGGTNYGYTF. The part of the CDR3 DNA that was read is TGTGCCAGCAGCACAACAGGGGGAACTAACTATGGC. The full variable domain, rest sourced from reference TRBV5-6 and TRBJ1-2, is DAGVTQSPTHLIKTRGQQVTLRCSPKSGHDTVSWYQQALGQGPQFIFQYYEEEERQRGNFPDRFSGHQFPNYSSELNVNALLLGDSALYLCASSTTGGTNYGYTFGSGTRLTVV.

Worth noting for this clone: Sequencing ends 3 residues short of the CDR3 end; the germline J gene provides the rest. The chain couples TRBV5-6 to TRBJ2-7; 12 bases line up with TRBD2. The V and J ends lost 5 bases and 5 bases, in that order; junction bases with no gene match: 8. The CDR3 has 15 amino acids. Germline CDR1 and CDR2: SGHDT and YYEEEE. Partial CDR3 DNA: TGTGCCAGCAGTTACCCGACTAGCGGGAGCGACGAG. Residues: CASSYPTSGSDE. In full, the CDR3 reads CASSYPTSGSDEQYF.

In the case of this clone: Read sequence stops 3 residues before the CDR3 end, and the germline J gene provides the missing end. The chain employs TRBV19 and TRBJ2-4; a possible D gene is TRBD1 (6 bases). The CDR3 loop spans 14 amino acids. Germline CDR1 and CDR2: LNHDA and SQIVND (reference sequence). The CDR3 sequence: CASIRAGDFYGQYF. The covered CDR3 bases are TGTGCCAGTATCCGGGCAGGGGATTTCTATGGT.

Of note for this clone: The CDR3 is cut off 3 residues early in the read; its end comes from the germline J gene. This rearrangement joins TRBV11-2 to TRBJ2-7; no definite D call. The CDR3 has 14 amino acids. V was clipped by 5 bases and J by 3 bases, with 14 bases between them. Germline assignment: CDR1 SGHAT and CDR2 FQNNGV. The CDR3 protein is CASSPLGSRYEQYF. The sequenced part of the CDR3 DNA is TGTGCCAGCAGCCCCCTGGGCAGCCGCTACGAG.

Of note for this clone: The read halts 3 residues ahead of the CDR3 end, with the missing end drawn from the germline J gene. The chain couples TRBV19 to TRBJ1-3; the D is unclear. This CDR3 is built from 14 residues. V dropped 2 bases and J dropped 1 base, with 6 bases sitting between them. Germline V lookup: CDR1 LNHDA, CDR2 SQIVND (reference sequence). The CDR3 reads CASSITDSGNTIYF. CDR3 DNA, as far as it was read: TGTGCCAGTAGTATAACTGATTCTGGAAACACC.

A note on this clone: The read stops 3 residues short of the end of the CDR3; the missing end is completed from the germline J gene. V usage is TRBV11-2 and J usage is TRBJ1-6; 8 bases are a match to TRBD1. The CDR3 is made up of 14 amino acids. With V trimmed by 4 bases and J by 7 bases, 3 bases remained unmatched. Germline CDR1 reads SGHAT; CDR2 reads FQNNGV. CDR3 DNA (partial): TGTGCCAGCAGCTCTTACAGGGGGAATTCACCC. It is translated as CASSSYRGNSP. The full CDR3 protein is CASSSYRGNSPLHF.

Comments on this clone: The observed sequence ends 3 residues before the CDR3 terminus, with the missing tail filled in from the germline J gene. The chain carries TRBV30 and TRBJ1-2; D uncertain. Germline V lookup: CDR1 GTSNPN, CDR2 SVGIG (reference sequence). CDR3 length equals 11 residues. Partial CDR3 DNA: TGTGCCTGGAGTTTAAACAATGAC. Translation gives CAWSLNND. The CDR3 as a whole reads CAWSLNNDYTF.

In the case of this clone: Read sequence stops 3 residues before the CDR3 end, and the germline J gene provides the missing end. The chain links TRBV7-8 to TRBJ2-1, with 11 bases fitting TRBD1. The germline gives CDR1 SGHVS, CDR2 FQNEAQ. The CDR3 has 14 residues. V gave up 4 bases and J gave up 9 bases; unmatched junction bases: 5. The sequenced part of the CDR3 DNA is TGTGCCAGCAGCTCGGGACAGGGGGTGGCTGAG. This translates into CASSSGQGVAE. The CDR3, in full, reads CASSSGQGVAEQFF.

With regard to this clone: The read halts 3 residues ahead of the CDR3 end, with the missing end drawn from the germline J gene. The chain joins TRBV2 to TRBJ2-3; 7 bases match TRBD1. Per the germline V gene, CDR1 is SNHLY and CDR2 is FYNNEI. V dropped 7 bases and J dropped 1; count of bases not matched to a gene: 17. The CDR3 is 18 residues long. The covered CDR3 bases are TGTGCCAGCACCCCGAGGGGGCTAGCTTATACGGGCACAGATACG. Translating it yields CASTPRGLAYTGTDT. The whole CDR3 protein reads CASTPRGLAYTGTDTQYF.

A remark on this clone: The read falls 3 residues short of the CDR3 end, and the missing part is taken from the germline J gene. The chain employs TRBV19 and TRBJ2-2; maybe TRBD2 (6 bases). The germline gives CDR1 LNHDA, CDR2 SQIVND (reference sequence). Trimming stripped 7 bases from V and 3 bases from J, with 15 bases between. This CDR3 has 15 residues. CDR3 bases read: TGTGCCAGTACCAAGGAAGCGGGCTACACCGGGGAG. It codes for CASTKEAGYTGE. The CDR3 as a whole reads CASTKEAGYTGELFF.

On this clone itself: The read ends 3 residues shy of where the CDR3 ends; the end is completed using the germline J gene. The gene calls are TRBV4-2 and TRBJ2-2, with 7 nucleotides matching TRBD1. J gave up 1 base and V 8 bases, and 10 bases lay outside the gene matches. The CDR3 runs 16 residues. Germline V gives CDR1 LGHNA, CDR2 YNFKEQ. CDR3 in amino acids: CASRPEGARNTGELFF. The part of the CDR3 DNA that was read is TGTGCCAGCCGCCCTGAGGGGGCCAGGAACACCGGGGAG.

With regard to this clone: The missing CDR3 end, 3 residues past where the read stops, is filled in from the germline J gene. The rearrangement uses TRBV20-1 and TRBJ1-3, with D perhaps TRBD1 (5 bases). CDR3 length: 14 amino acids. V shed 2 bases and J shed 2 bases, with 10 bases lying between them. In germline, CDR1 is DFQATT, CDR2 SNEGSKA (reference sequence). Incomplete CDR3 DNA: TGCAGTGCTAGACCCAGGGTAACTGGAAACACC. This encodes CSARPRVTGNT. The full CDR3 sequence reads CSARPRVTGNTIYF.

In regard to this clone: The observed sequence ends 3 residues before the CDR3 terminus, with the missing tail filled in from the germline J gene. This sequence joins TRBV5-6 and TRBJ1-2; the match to TRBD1 covers 9 bases. Germline loops: CDR1 SGHDT, CDR2 YYEEEE. This CDR3 has 15 residues. J lost 4 bases, V lost 0 bases, and 4 bases had no gene match. The CDR3 DNA, read in part, is TGTGCCAGCAGCTTGGGGGACAGGGCAGCCTATGGC. Translation: CASSLGDRAAYG. The entire CDR3 is CASSLGDRAAYGYTF. Full variable domain (missing parts from reference TRBV5-6 and TRBJ1-2): DAGVTQSPTHLIKTRGQQVTLRCSPKSGHDTVSWYQQALGQGPQFIFQYYEEEERQRGNFPDRFSGHQFPNYSSELNVNALLLGDSALYLCASSLGDRAAYGYTFGSGTRLTVV.

Remarks on this clone: Read sequence stops 3 residues before the CDR3 end, and the germline J gene provides the missing end. The chain joins TRBV15 to TRBJ1-1; 7 bases match TRBD1. The CDR3 runs to 14 residues. J lost 3 bases, V lost 5 bases, and 6 bases had no gene match. CDR1 and CDR2 from the germline V gene are LNHNV and YYDKDF (reference sequence). Incomplete CDR3 DNA: TGTGCCACCAGCGAGGGGGCCGGGTACACTGAA. Amino acid sequence: CATSEGAGYTE. The complete CDR3 reads CATSEGAGYTEAFF.

Turning to this clone: The read falls 3 residues short of the CDR3 end, and the missing part is taken from the germline J gene. The chain carries TRBV7-6 and TRBJ2-1; TRBD2 aligns across 9 bases. Germline CDR1 and CDR2: SGHVS and FNYEAQ. J gave up 7 bases and V 4 bases, and 8 bases lay outside the gene matches. This CDR3 spans 15 amino acids. The CDR3 loop is CASSSSGTFFNEQFF. The CDR3 bases that were read are TGTGCCAGCAGCTCTAGCGGGACTTTTTTTAATGAG.

Of note for this clone: The DNA ends 3 residues before the CDR3 does, and the rest of the CDR3 is filled in from the germline J gene. The rearrangement uses TRBV7-6 and TRBJ2-7; perhaps TRBD2 as D (5 bases). The germline gives CDR1 SGHVS, CDR2 FNYEAQ. The germline V and J ends were trimmed by 1 base and 0 bases, with 7 bases remaining between them. The CDR3 has 14 amino acids. CDR3 DNA (partial): TGTGCCAGCAGCTTAGGAGCGGCCTCCTACGAG. Translation: CASSLGAASYE. The whole CDR3 protein reads CASSLGAASYEQYF.

On this clone itself: The CDR3 end is not reached by the read, which stops 3 residues before it; the germline J gene fills it in. The chain links TRBV7-9 to TRBJ1-2; D unresolved. The length of the CDR3 is 15 residues. In germline, CDR1 is SEHNR, CDR2 FQNEAQ (reference sequence). Partial CDR3 DNA: TGTGCCAGCAGCTCCTCACTAGCGGCCCCCCTCAAC. Amino acids: CASSSSLAAPLN. The entire CDR3 protein is CASSSSLAAPLNYTF.

Comment on this clone: The CDR3 goes on 3 residues after the read ends, and that part is filled in from the germline J gene. The J gene is TRBJ1-1, the V gene TRBV10-3; 7 nucleotides line up with TRBD1. Trimming took 4 bases from V and 6 from J; bases not matched to a gene: 5. Germline V gene data show CDR1 as ENHRY and CDR2 as SYGVKD. The CDR3 sequence is 13 residues long. The DNA read from the CDR3 is TGTGCCATCAGTGGCGACAGGGCTTCTGAA. Translating it yields CAISGDRASE. The entire CDR3 protein reads CAISGDRASEAFF.

Concerning this clone itself: The read halts 3 residues ahead of the CDR3 end, with the missing end drawn from the germline J gene. The V gene is TRBV5-1, the J gene TRBJ2-2; 7 bases line up with TRBD1. Germline V gene lookup returns CDR1 SGHRS and CDR2 YFSETQ. The CDR3 covers 16 residues. Incomplete CDR3 DNA: TGCGCCAGCAGCTTCGGGATGGGACAGACTAATTCACCG. As protein: CASSFGMGQTNSP. The CDR3, in full, reads CASSFGMGQTNSPLFF.